The clone carrying this TCR beta chain was seen many times. As it was prepared, the TCRbeta library received unique molecular identifiers. TCRdb recomputed calls from the PCR reads with MiXCR, one row per CDR3 protein. Among roughly 70,000 distinct CDR3 sequences, 4.9% were seen once, and the ten largest hold approximately 17%. The source of the sample is a study of T-cell reconstitution after alpha-beta-depleted transplantation in children. The trim removed 10 bases at V and 5 bases at J, leaving 15 bases unmatched. Germline V gene sequence: CDR1 KGHDR, CDR2 SFDVKD. The CDR3 is made up of 16 amino acids.

The chain joins TRBV24-1 to TRBJ2-7; TRBD1 matches 11 bases. The origin of this receptor is a boy younger than two who had a stem cell transplant for acute myeloid leukemia, so the T cells may come from the graft donor. Sequencing used PBMCs, mostly from graft donor cells, obtained 180 days after TCRalphabeta/CD19-depleted stem cell transplant. The CDR3: CATGSPDRGLPHEQYV. The CDR3 region has the DNA TGTGCCACGGGGTCCCCGGACAGGGGGCTTCCCCACGAGCAGTACGTC.